A selection of T cell receptor beta chains follows, all from one sample in a study of graft-versus-host responses after intestinal transplantation. These receptors' antigens are unknown. Using immunoSEQ multiplex PCR, the repertoire was profiled, and TCRdb retains in-frame clones only, with some absent. This sample has some 110,000 clones, with roughly 92% found just once. Sequencing was performed on unstimulated CD4+ T cells sorted from spleen or lymph node cells, taken before transplant. The origin of the receptors is a human donor who was the organ donor for an intestinal transplant. CDR3s include the opening cysteine and the closing phenylalanine or tryptophan. D genes are given only for firm matches. Rows may omit the clone size; those that give it use once, few, many or a size class.

d_gene: TRBD2; j_gene: TRBJ2-3; abundance: .; v_gene: TRBV4-1; CDR3aa: CASSHLRTRSTDTQYF; CDR3nt: TGCGCCAGCAGCCATCTCAGGACTAGAAGCACAGATACGCAGTATTTT
d_gene: .; j_gene: TRBJ2-1; abundance: .; v_gene: TRBV9; CDR3aa: CASSVSLPFRQQFF; CDR3nt: TGTGCCAGCAGCGTGTCCCTTCCTTTTCGGCAGCAGTTCTTC
d_gene: TRBD2; j_gene: TRBJ2-1; abundance: .; v_gene: TRBV7-2; CDR3aa: CASSLASGPYNEQFF; CDR3nt: TGTGCCAGCAGCTTAGCTAGCGGGCCTTACAATGAGCAGTTCTTC
d_gene: .; j_gene: TRBJ1-1; abundance: .; v_gene: TRBV18; CDR3aa: CASSPGTTAEAFF; CDR3nt: TGTGCCAGCTCACCGGGGACCACTGCTGAAGCTTTCTTT
d_gene: TRBD1; j_gene: TRBJ1-5; abundance: .; v_gene: TRBV19; CDR3aa: CASSPGQGAVLGNQPQHF; CDR3nt: TGTGCCAGTAGTCCGGGACAGGGGGCTGTGTTAGGTAATCAGCCCCAGCATTTT
d_gene: TRBD2; j_gene: TRBJ2-7; abundance: .; v_gene: TRBV10-1; CDR3aa: CASSEQAGGLYEQYF; CDR3nt: TGCGCCAGCAGTGAACAAGCGGGAGGTCTCTACGAGCAGTACTTC
d_gene: TRBD1; j_gene: TRBJ2-7; abundance: .; v_gene: TRBV27; CDR3aa: CASSFGTGPYEQYF; CDR3nt: TGTGCCAGCAGTTTCGGGACAGGGCCCTACGAGCAGTACTTC
d_gene: .; j_gene: TRBJ1-3; abundance: .; v_gene: TRBV25-1; CDR3aa: CASISFSGNTIYF; CDR3nt: TGTGCCAGCATCAGCTTCTCTGGAAACACCATATATTTT
d_gene: .; j_gene: TRBJ2-6; abundance: .; v_gene: TRBV18; CDR3aa: CASSPDFSGANVLTF; CDR3nt: TGTGCCAGCTCCCCCGACTTCTCTGGGGCCAACGTCCTGACTTTC
d_gene: .; j_gene: TRBJ2-4; abundance: .; v_gene: TRBV7-8; CDR3aa: CASSQRTLRDRWNIQYF; CDR3nt: TGTGCCAGCAGCCAAAGAACCTTGCGGGATAGGTGGAACATTCAGTACTTC
d_gene: .; j_gene: TRBJ1-5; abundance: .; v_gene: TRBV5-6; CDR3aa: CASSLGRSQPQHF; CDR3nt: TGTGCCAGCAGCTTGGGGAGGAGTCAGCCCCAGCATTTT
d_gene: TRBD1; j_gene: TRBJ1-4; abundance: .; v_gene: TRBV4-1; CDR3aa: CASSQEGQGRREKLFF; CDR3nt: TGCGCCAGCAGCCAAGAAGGACAGGGAAGACGAGAAAAACTGTTTTTT
d_gene: .; j_gene: TRBJ2-5; abundance: .; v_gene: TRBV9; CDR3aa: CASSVGAGYQETQYF; CDR3nt: TGTGCCAGCAGCGTTGGGGCGGGTTACCAAGAGACCCAGTACTTC
d_gene: .; j_gene: TRBJ2-3; abundance: .; v_gene: TRBV6-4; CDR3aa: CATGEQHSTDTQYF; CDR3nt: TGTGCCACCGGGGAGCAGCATAGCACAGATACGCAGTATTTT
d_gene: .; j_gene: TRBJ2-5; abundance: once; v_gene: TRBV2; CDR3aa: CASLGRVQETQYF; CDR3nt: TGTGCCAGCCTTGGACGCGTCCAAGAGACCCAGTACTTC
d_gene: .; j_gene: TRBJ2-7; abundance: few; v_gene: TRBV19; CDR3aa: CASSIGGGEAYEQYF; CDR3nt: TGTGCCAGTAGTATAGGTGGGGGAGAAGCCTACGAGCAGTACTTC
d_gene: TRBD1; j_gene: TRBJ1-1; abundance: .; v_gene: TRBV14; CDR3aa: CASSINRGATEAFF; CDR3nt: TGTGCCAGCAGTATAAACAGGGGTGCCACTGAAGCTTTCTTT
d_gene: .; j_gene: TRBJ1-4; abundance: .; v_gene: TRBV30; CDR3aa: CAWSRALQGEKLFF; CDR3nt: TGTGCCTGGAGTCGGGCCCTCCAAGGGGAAAAACTGTTTTTT
d_gene: TRBD1; j_gene: TRBJ1-1; abundance: .; v_gene: TRBV4-1; CDR3aa: CASSQEVGTVDEAFF; CDR3nt: TGTGCCAGCAGCCAAGAAGTAGGGACAGTCGACGAGGCTTTCTTT
d_gene: .; j_gene: TRBJ2-5; abundance: .; v_gene: TRBV9; CDR3aa: CASRNTIRGDNRFETQYF; CDR3nt: TGTGCCAGCAGAAACACAATAAGAGGGGACAACAGGTTCGAGACCCAGTACTTC
d_gene: .; j_gene: TRBJ1-5; abundance: once; v_gene: TRBV4-1; CDR3aa: CASSQDVGGLSGNQPQHF; CDR3nt: TGCGCCAGCAGCCAAGATGTGGGGGGCCTCTCTGGCAATCAGCCCCAGCATTTT
d_gene: .; j_gene: TRBJ2-3; abundance: once; v_gene: TRBV5-1; CDR3aa: CASSLLGFSTDTQYF; CDR3nt: TGCGCCAGCAGCCTCCTCGGCTTCAGCACAGATACGCAGTATTTT
d_gene: TRBD2; j_gene: TRBJ2-4; abundance: .; v_gene: TRBV28; CDR3aa: CASSLRTSGRRNIQYF; CDR3nt: TGTGCCAGCAGTTTAAGGACTAGCGGGAGGCGAAACATTCAGTACTTC
d_gene: TRBD2; j_gene: TRBJ2-5; abundance: .; v_gene: TRBV7-2; CDR3aa: CASSLEGTSAFNQYF; CDR3nt: TGTGCCAGCAGCTTAGAGGGGACTAGCGCTTTCAACCAGTACTTC
d_gene: .; j_gene: TRBJ1-5; abundance: .; v_gene: TRBV10-3; CDR3aa: CAISDRGNQPQHF; CDR3nt: TGTGCCATCAGTGACAGGGGCAATCAGCCCCAGCATTTT
d_gene: .; j_gene: TRBJ2-5; abundance: once; v_gene: TRBV7-6; CDR3aa: CASSARGETQYF; CDR3nt: TGTGCCAGCAGCGCCAGGGGAGAGACCCAGTACTTC
d_gene: TRBD1; j_gene: TRBJ1-1; abundance: .; v_gene: TRBV19; CDR3aa: CASSRQGRGGLVGAFF; CDR3nt: TGTGCCAGTAGTCGACAGGGGAGGGGTGGATTGGTTGGAGCTTTCTTT
d_gene: .; j_gene: TRBJ1-2; abundance: .; v_gene: TRBV28; CDR3aa: CASSGGLGYGYTF; CDR3nt: TGTGCCAGCAGCGGGGGGCTAGGCTATGGCTACACCTTC
d_gene: .; j_gene: TRBJ1-5; abundance: .; v_gene: TRBV6-6; CDR3aa: CASSKEGNQPQHF; CDR3nt: TGTGCCAGCTCAAAAGAGGGCAATCAGCCCCAGCATTTT
d_gene: .; j_gene: TRBJ1-5; abundance: .; v_gene: TRBV9; CDR3aa: CASSAGPVNQPQHF; CDR3nt: TGTGCCAGCAGCGCGGGGCCGGTCAATCAGCCCCAGCATTTT
d_gene: TRBD2; j_gene: TRBJ2-7; abundance: .; v_gene: TRBV11-2; CDR3aa: CASSLALLAGVREQYF; CDR3nt: TGTGCCAGCAGCTTAGCTTTACTAGCGGGAGTACGCGAGCAGTACTTC
d_gene: TRBD1; j_gene: TRBJ2-2; abundance: .; v_gene: TRBV18; CDR3aa: CASSPPDRGRTGELFF; CDR3nt: TGTGCCAGCTCACCACCGGACAGGGGGCGCACCGGGGAGCTGTTTTTT
d_gene: .; j_gene: TRBJ1-1; abundance: .; v_gene: TRBV30; CDR3aa: CAWSVYFDTEAFF; CDR3nt: TGTGCCTGGAGCGTTTACTTCGACACTGAAGCTTTCTTT
d_gene: TRBD1; j_gene: TRBJ2-2; abundance: .; v_gene: TRBV29-1; CDR3aa: CSVEDVPGGGPGELFF; CDR3nt: TGCAGCGTTGAAGACGTCCCAGGGGGTGGGCCCGGGGAGCTGTTTTTT
d_gene: TRBD1; j_gene: TRBJ1-2; abundance: .; v_gene: TRBV19; CDR3aa: CASTYRGNYGYTF; CDR3nt: TGTGCCAGTACCTACAGGGGTAACTATGGCTACACCTTC
d_gene: .; j_gene: TRBJ1-1; abundance: .; v_gene: TRBV5-1; CDR3aa: CASSQGRNTEAFF; CDR3nt: TGCGCCAGCAGTCAGGGACGCAACACTGAAGCTTTCTTT
d_gene: TRBD1; j_gene: TRBJ2-1; abundance: once; v_gene: TRBV5-6; CDR3aa: CASSKDRDRYNEQFF; CDR3nt: TGTGCCAGCAGCAAAGACAGGGACCGATACAATGAGCAGTTCTTC
d_gene: .; j_gene: TRBJ2-6; abundance: .; v_gene: TRBV28; CDR3aa: CASSPPGDSGANVLTF; CDR3nt: TGTGCCAGCAGCCCCCCTGGGGACTCTGGGGCCAACGTCCTGACTTTC
d_gene: TRBD1; j_gene: TRBJ1-2; abundance: .; v_gene: TRBV6-1; CDR3aa: CASRKGQGYGYTF; CDR3nt: TGTGCCAGCAGGAAGGGACAGGGGTATGGCTACACCTTC
d_gene: .; j_gene: TRBJ2-7; abundance: .; v_gene: TRBV4-3; CDR3aa: CASSQAARDSYEQYF; CDR3nt: TGCGCCAGCAGCCAAGCGGCGCGGGACTCCTACGAGCAGTACTTC
d_gene: .; j_gene: TRBJ2-2; abundance: .; v_gene: TRBV7-2; CDR3aa: CASSLDWTLPGELFF; CDR3nt: TGTGCCAGCAGCTTAGATTGGACGCTCCCCGGGGAGCTGTTTTTT
d_gene: .; j_gene: TRBJ1-6; abundance: once; v_gene: TRBV4-1; CDR3aa: CASSQDSSIGSSYNSPLHF; CDR3nt: TGCGCCAGCAGCCAAGATTCTAGTATCGGGAGCTCCTATAATTCACCCCTCCACTTT
d_gene: .; j_gene: TRBJ2-1; abundance: .; v_gene: TRBV29-1; CDR3aa: CSVWRGGSAYNEQFF; CDR3nt: TGCAGCGTCTGGCGAGGGGGGTCGGCCTACAATGAGCAGTTCTTC
d_gene: .; j_gene: TRBJ1-5; abundance: .; v_gene: TRBV19; CDR3aa: CASSLHPGAGSNQPQHF; CDR3nt: TGTGCCAGTAGTCTTCATCCGGGGGCGGGGAGCAATCAGCCCCAGCATTTT
d_gene: TRBD1; j_gene: TRBJ1-1; abundance: .; v_gene: TRBV9; CDR3aa: CASSVGQGANTEAFF; CDR3nt: TGTGCCAGCAGCGTAGGACAGGGGGCGAACACTGAAGCTTTCTTT
d_gene: .; j_gene: TRBJ1-4; abundance: .; v_gene: TRBV19; CDR3aa: CASRHRSTNEKLFF; CDR3nt: TGTGCCAGCCGCCACAGATCAACTAATGAAAAACTGTTTTTT
d_gene: .; j_gene: TRBJ2-5; abundance: .; v_gene: TRBV10-3; CDR3aa: CAVGGSWEQYF; CDR3nt: TGTGCCGTAGGGGGGTCGTGGGAGCAGTACTTC
d_gene: TRBD2; j_gene: TRBJ2-7; abundance: .; v_gene: TRBV7-2; CDR3aa: CASSWTSGSYEQYF; CDR3nt: TGTGCCAGCAGCTGGACTAGCGGGAGTTACGAGCAGTACTTC
d_gene: TRBD1; j_gene: TRBJ2-2; abundance: .; v_gene: TRBV7-9; CDR3aa: CASSLRTGGSGELFF; CDR3nt: TGTGCCAGCAGCCTACGGACAGGGGGGAGCGGGGAGCTGTTTTTT
d_gene: .; j_gene: TRBJ2-2; abundance: .; v_gene: TRBV27; CDR3aa: CASSGRWANTGELFF; CDR3nt: TGTGCCAGCAGTGGTCGCTGGGCCAACACCGGGGAGCTGTTTTTT
d_gene: TRBD1; j_gene: TRBJ2-7; abundance: once; v_gene: TRBV28; CDR3aa: CASSGRTGAHEQYF; CDR3nt: TGTGCCAGCAGTGGACGGACAGGGGCCCACGAGCAGTACTTC
d_gene: .; j_gene: TRBJ1-5; abundance: .; v_gene: TRBV28; CDR3aa: CASTYHRRQGNQPQHF; CDR3nt: TGTGCCAGCACCTACCACCGGAGACAGGGCAATCAGCCCCAGCATTTT
d_gene: .; j_gene: TRBJ1-2; abundance: .; v_gene: TRBV28; CDR3aa: CASSLAGYGYTF; CDR3nt: TGTGCCAGCAGTTTGGCGGGCTATGGCTACACCTTC
d_gene: TRBD1; j_gene: TRBJ1-1; abundance: .; v_gene: TRBV4-1; CDR3aa: CASSRQGANTEAFF; CDR3nt: TGCGCCAGCAGCAGACAGGGGGCGAACACTGAAGCTTTCTTT
d_gene: TRBD1; j_gene: TRBJ1-2; abundance: .; v_gene: TRBV7-9; CDR3aa: CASSRQGNYGYTF; CDR3nt: TGTGCCAGCAGCCGACAGGGGAACTATGGCTACACCTTC